The text below deals with one T cell receptor (beta chain). Per the study methods: Estimation of nucleated cell counts relied on the amplification of reference gene primers. Sequencing used immunoSEQ multiplex PCR; TCRdb keeps in-frame clones, though not all of them. Clone size and V and J calls were adopted from that table, with D and trimming inferred from the DNA. The data hold around 400,000 clones, with over 75% observed a single time. The entry originates in a study of blood T cell repertoires in COVID-19. From germline, CDR1 is SNHLY and CDR2 FYNNEI. The CDR3 is 15 residues long. The V segment lost 7 bases and the J segment 1 base; nucleotides outside the gene matches: 5.

The sequence derives from a woman aged 55-69 years with COVID-19, enrolled during active disease. The material sequenced was peripheral blood. The chain employs TRBV2 and TRBJ2-1, with 9 bases matching TRBD1. The CDR3 spells CASNSDRGSYNEQFF. The CDR3, as DNA: TGTGCCAGCAATTCGGACAGGGGTTCCTACAATGAGCAGTTCTTC.